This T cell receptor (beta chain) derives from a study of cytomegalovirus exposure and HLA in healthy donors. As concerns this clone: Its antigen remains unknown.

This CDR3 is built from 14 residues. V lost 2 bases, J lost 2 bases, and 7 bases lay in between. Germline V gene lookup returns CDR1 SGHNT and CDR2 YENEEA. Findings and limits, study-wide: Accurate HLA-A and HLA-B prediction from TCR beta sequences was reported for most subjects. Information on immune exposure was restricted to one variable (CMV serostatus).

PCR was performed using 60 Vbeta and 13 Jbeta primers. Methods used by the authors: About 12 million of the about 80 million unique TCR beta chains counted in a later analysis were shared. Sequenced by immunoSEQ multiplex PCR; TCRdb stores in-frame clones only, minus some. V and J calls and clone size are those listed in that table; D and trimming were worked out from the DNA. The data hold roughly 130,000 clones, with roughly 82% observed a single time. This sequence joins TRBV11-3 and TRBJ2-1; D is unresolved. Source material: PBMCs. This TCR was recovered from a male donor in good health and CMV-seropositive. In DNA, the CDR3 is TGTGCCAGCAGCTTAAATGCAGCCTACAATGAGCAGTTCTTC. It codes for CASSLNAAYNEQFF.